This TCR beta chain is from a study of beta chain features in type 1 diabetes. The study, taken as a whole, reports: In cDNA sequencing, cells with high TCR expression could be over-represented. These data did not resolve whether HLA type affects TCRB rearrangement.

The CDR3 length is 14 residues. Reverse transcribing all isolated RNA meant expressed TCRB transcripts were sequenced. Some clones are missing from TCRdb's copy, which holds only in-frame ones; the method was immunoSEQ multiplex PCR. The top ten hold around 0.02% of the sample, which has over 700,000 clones, 15% to 20% seen once. This clone was found a few times. Its specificity is unknown. The clonotype was recovered from a woman younger than 30 in good health. This sequence joins TRBV12-2 and TRBJ2-1; the table names TRBD2, a call not compared with the DNA. TRBV12-2 is annotated as a pseudogene. The sequenced material came from naive CD4+ T cells from blood. The CDR3 DNA follows: TGTGCAAGTGCCGGGACTAGCGGGAACAATGAGCAGTTCTTC. Translated, it gives CASAGTSGNNEQFF.